Sequencing of this T cell receptor (beta chain) was carried out in a study of siplizumab effects on memory and regulatory T cells. As concerns this clone: Its target is unknown.

Generated by immunoSEQ multiplex PCR, the TCRdb table keeps only in-frame clones and is missing some. The sample has some 97,000 clones, 91% seen once. The germline gives CDR1 SEHNR, CDR2 FQNEAQ (reference sequence). Trimming left V 5 bases short and J 6 bases short, with 11 bases between. The CDR3 extends over 13 amino acids. Study-level results: Naive T cells were seen as more diverse than memory cells and as major alloresponse contributors. Controls showed an average of around 25% Treg-derived mappable alloreactive CD4+ clones, while siplizumab showed around 73%. Roughly 75-95% of proliferating CD4+ or CD8+ clones lacked a naive or memory phenotype that could be assigned.

This receptor was taken from a human donor in good health. Some clones in this sample may be carry-over from other donors' samples. Sequenced input: CD4+ T cells sorted from blood. The gene calls are TRBV7-9 and TRBJ1-5, with D possibly matching TRBD1 (5 bases). The CDR3 nucleotides are TGTGCCAGCAGCCCAGGGATGGGTCAGCCCCAGCATTTT. As protein: CASSPGMGQPQHF.